The clone carrying this T cell receptor (beta chain) was observed a single time. This entry belongs to a study of blood T cell repertoires in COVID-19. About the study: Spain, Italy and the United States supplied samples that represented acute and convalescent COVID-19. PBMCs, B-cell-depleted T cells, or T cells were the source of the cDNA or gDNA that made up the material.

The CDR3 contains 16 residues. Looked up from germline, CDR1 is MNHEY and CDR2 is SVGAGI. With 1 base removed from V and 0 bases from J, the gap between germline ends came to 10 bases. The repertoire was sequenced with immunoSEQ multiplex PCR; TCRdb's copy has only in-frame clones and lacks some. The sample shows 90,000 to 120,000 clones, 65% to 80% of them seen only once. The receptor comes from a man between 65 and 79 years old with active or convalescent COVID-19. The sample comprised peripheral blood. The rearrangement joins TRBV6-5 to TRBJ1-3, with no clear D. CDR3 protein: CASSYLSTTSGNTIYF. CDR3 sequence (DNA): TGTGCCAGCAGTTACTTATCGACAACCTCTGGAAACACCATATATTTT.